The 30 T cell receptor beta chains presented below share a single source sample, sequenced in a study of T cell changes during pregnancy in multiple sclerosis (dated by TCRdb to 2018 to 2020). Preparation of the library involved the immunoSEQ multiplex PCR assay. TCRdb holds this immuneACCESS table with in-frame rearrangements only. Some clones are missing; in checked studies, unresolved V genes explain under half, and the rest has no known cause. Recorded for this sample are tens of thousands of clones; more than 90% of them occurred a single time. 1.2% of the sample is taken by the ten largest. This specimen was peripheral blood, taken in the third trimester of pregnancy. The receptors originated from a female donor with multiple sclerosis, enrolled in a pregnancy study.

The J gene is TRBJ1-5, the V gene TRBV11-2; D is undetermined. This CDR3 contains 14 residues. Trimming left V 1 base short and J 4 bases short, with 8 bases between. CDR1 and CDR2 (germline): SGHAT, FQNNGV. The CDR3 reads CASSLGFRNQPQHF. The CDR3 DNA is TGTGCCAGCAGCTTAGGCTTCAGAAATCAGCCCCAGCATTTT.

This chain joins TRBV9 and TRBJ2-1; TRBD2 agrees at 12 bases. The CDR3 is 16 residues long. V lost 1 base to trimming and J lost 1 base; unmatched junction nucleotides: 0. CDR1 is SGDLS, CDR2 YYNGEE, per germline. For the CDR3, the DNA is TGTGCCAGCAGCGTACTAGCGGGAGGGTCCTACAATGAGCAGTTCTTC. Its protein product is CASSVLAGGSYNEQFF.

The V gene is TRBV5-4, the J gene TRBJ1-2; 12 nucleotides match TRBD1. Germline loops: CDR1 SGHNT, CDR2 YYREEE (reference sequence). The trim removed 0 bases at V and 2 bases at J, leaving 8 bases unmatched. CDR3 length equals 18 residues. CDR3 region: CASSLDGPGQGANYGYTF. For the CDR3, the DNA is TGTGCCAGCAGCTTGGATGGCCCGGGACAGGGGGCCAACTATGGCTACACCTTC. Supplemented by reference TRBV5-4 and TRBJ1-2, the full variable domain reads ETGVTQSPTHLIKTRGQQVTLRCSSQSGHNTVSWYQQALGQGPQFIFQYYREEENGRGNFPPRFSGLQFPNYSSELNVNALELDDSALYLCASSLDGPGQGANYGYTFGSGTRLTVV.

The chain employs TRBV29-1 and TRBJ1-2; D is ambiguous. The germline V gene has CDR1 SQVTM and CDR2 ANQGSEA. V was cut by 8 bases and J by 5 bases, with 12 bases left in between. This CDR3 is 11 amino acids long. CDR3 in DNA: TGCAGCCTCCCGGGTGATTATGGCTACACCTTC. Amino acids: CSLPGDYGYTF.

The chain combines TRBV11-3 with TRBJ2-3; no clear D. This CDR3 is 14 amino acids long. V lost 6 bases, J lost 0 bases, and 10 bases lay in between. Germline V gene data show CDR1 as SGHNT and CDR2 as YENEEA. The CDR3 DNA sequence: TGTGCCAGCAGTCGACGACTTAGCACAGATACGCAGTATTTT. Its translation: CASSRRLSTDTQYF. The variable domain in full, completed from reference TRBV11-3 and TRBJ2-3, reads EAGVVQSPRYKIIEKKQPVAFWCNPISGHNTLYWYLQNLGQGPELLIRYENEEAVDDSQLPKDRFSAERLKGVDSTLKIQPAELGDSAVYLCASSRRLSTDTQYFGPGTRLTVL.

The V call is TRBV7-2, the J call TRBJ2-3; possibly TRBD1 for D (5 bases). This CDR3 spans 14 amino acids. Germline values: CDR1 SGHTA, CDR2 FQGNSA. V was clipped by 3 bases and J by 2 bases, with 9 bases between them. The CDR3: CASSFDSSTDTQYF. CDR3 bases: TGTGCCAGCAGCTTTGACAGCTCCACAGATACGCAGTATTTT.

In this sample, this clone turned up a few times. This sequence joins TRBV2 and TRBJ1-2; TRBD1 is a possible D gene (6 bases). Trimming removed 5 bases from V and 3 bases from J, with 13 bases in between. The CDR3 covers 14 residues. In germline, CDR1 is SNHLY, CDR2 FYNNEI. In DNA form, the CDR3 reads TGTGCCAGCAGTAACAGGGAGTTTGACTATGGCTACACCTTC. Translation: CASSNREFDYGYTF.

Here the CDR3 reads CASSDTGIADTQYF. The CDR3 region has the DNA TGTGCCAGCTCAGATACAGGGATCGCAGATACGCAGTATTTT. The chain carries TRBV18 and TRBJ2-3, with D perhaps matching TRBD1 (6 bases). The CDR3 loop spans 14 amino acids. Trimming took off 5 bases at V and 4 bases at J, with 13 bases between the two ends. Germline lookup yields CDR1 KGHSH and CDR2 LQKENI.

V gene TRBV7-9 combines with J gene TRBJ1-2, with 8 bases lining up with TRBD1. V lost 2 bases and J lost 3; bases outside the gene matches: 8. The CDR3 totals 16 residues. From germline, CDR1 is SEHNR and CDR2 FQNEAQ (reference sequence). In DNA form, the CDR3 reads TGTGCCAGCAGCTTAATGGGGACAGGCCTAGACTATGGCTACACCTTC. Residues: CASSLMGTGLDYGYTF.

The V call is TRBV7-2, the J call TRBJ1-5; D perhaps matches TRBD1 (6 bases). Germline values: CDR1 SGHTA, CDR2 FQGNSA. The CDR3 contains 13 residues. V was pared by 5 bases and J by 10 bases, with 15 bases between. CDR3 nucleotides: TGTGCCAGCAGCCAACAGGGTTTCGAACCCCAGCATTTT. It yields the protein CASSQQGFEPQHF.

The chain links TRBV10-3 to TRBJ1-1, with 7 bases identical to TRBD1. The germline CDR1 and CDR2 sequences are ENHRY and SYGVKD. The CDR3 spans 14 residues. The V gene end was trimmed by 6 bases and the J gene end by 1 base; junction bases not matched to a gene: 5. CDR3 coding DNA: TGTGCCATCAGGGGGACAGCCCAGAACACTGAAGCTTTCTTT. Protein sequence: CAIRGTAQNTEAFF.

This chain uses TRBV30 with TRBJ2-1, with TRBD1 matching over 8 bases. The V gene's germline CDR1 is GTSNPN and CDR2 SVGIG (reference sequence). CDR3 length: 15 amino acids. The V segment lost 4 bases and the J segment 4 bases; nucleotides outside the gene matches: 9. The CDR3 DNA follows: TGTGCCTGGAACCCTCAGGGGGCAGGGTACAATGAGCAGTTCTTC. Translating gives CAWNPQGAGYNEQFF.

CDR3 protein: CASSHTRGVLGGNEQFF. DNA of the CDR3: TGCGCCAGCAGCCATACCCGTGGGGTTCTAGGGGGCAATGAGCAGTTCTTC. The V call is TRBV4-1, the J call TRBJ2-1; maybe TRBD1 (6 bases). Germline CDR1 and CDR2: MGHRA and YSYEKL. The CDR3 length is 17 residues. Trimming cost V 3 bases and J 6 bases, with 21 bases left between them.

This chain connects TRBV19 to TRBJ2-2; D unresolved. V shed 4 bases and J shed 6 bases, with 3 bases lying between them. Per the germline V gene, CDR1 is LNHDA and CDR2 is SQIVND (reference sequence). CDR3 length: 11 residues. The CDR3 nucleotides are TGTGCCAGTAGTACCTCCGGGGAGCTGTTTTTT. This sequence encodes CASSTSGELFF.

The chain carries TRBV19 and TRBJ2-2, with 7 bases aligning to TRBD1. V shed 0 bases and J 4 bases; nucleotides not matched to a gene: 2. In germline, CDR1 is LNHDA, CDR2 SQIVND (reference sequence). The CDR3 runs to 15 residues. The DNA for the CDR3 is TGTGCCAGTAGTATAGATCCAGGGGGCACCGGGGAGCTGTTTTTT. Its protein is CASSIDPGGTGELFF.

DNA for the CDR3: TGTGCCAGCAGCCTAGGGCCTAGCGGGATGACCTTCTACGAGCAGTACTTC. It translates to CASSLGPSGMTFYEQYF. The J gene is TRBJ2-7, the V gene TRBV7-9, with 9 bases fitting TRBD2. The CDR3 is made up of 17 amino acids. The V gene's germline CDR1 is SEHNR and CDR2 FQNEAQ (reference sequence). V was clipped by 5 bases and J by 3 bases; unmatched bases: 14.

The rearrangement links TRBV28 to TRBJ2-3; TRBD2 aligns across 7 bases. In germline, CDR1 is MDHEN, CDR2 SYDVKM. The J segment lost 3 bases and the V segment lost 8 bases, leaving 14 bases of the junction unmatched. This CDR3 has 16 residues. CDR3: CASALVEASGTDTQYF. Written as DNA, the CDR3 is TGTGCCAGCGCCCTCGTAGAAGCTAGCGGTACAGATACGCAGTATTTT.

This clone has only a few counts. The chain combines TRBV9 with TRBJ2-1, with D perhaps TRBD2 (6 bases). CDR3 length: 12 amino acids. The V gene's germline CDR1 is SGDLS and CDR2 YYNGEE. V was shortened by 0 bases and J by 11 bases, with 9 bases between the two germline ends. The CDR3 sequence: CASSVVSGQQFF. CDR3 DNA sequence: TGTGCCAGCAGCGTAGTGAGCGGGCAGCAGTTCTTC.

This sequence joins TRBV2 and TRBJ1-2; 8 positions match TRBD1. V lost 9 bases and J lost 0; bases outside the gene matches: 9. There are 15 residues in the CDR3. Germline values: CDR1 SNHLY, CDR2 FYNNEI. CDR3 DNA: TGTGCCAGTTATCCGGGACAGGAGTCTAACTATGGCTACACCTTC. It encodes CASYPGQESNYGYTF.

The chain links TRBV5-6 to TRBJ2-7, with 10 bases aligning to TRBD2. From germline, CDR1 is SGHDT and CDR2 YYEEEE. CDR3 size: 18 residues. J gave up 1 base and V 1 base, and 11 bases lay outside the gene matches. The CDR3 coding sequence is TGTGCCAGCAGCTTGATTTCTGGGGCACTAGCGGGATCCTACGAGCAGTACTTC. Translation gives CASSLISGALAGSYEQYF.

This clone was seen a few times. The chain is built from TRBV5-4 and TRBJ1-2; possibly TRBD1 for D (6 bases). Germline-derived CDR1 and CDR2 are SGHNT and YYREEE (reference sequence). There are 14 residues in the CDR3. V shed 4 bases and J shed 5 bases, with 15 bases lying between them. CDR3 nucleotide sequence: TGTGCCAGCAGCGGAACCAGGGGATGGTATGGCTACACCTTC. It specifies CASSGTRGWYGYTF.

The genes are TRBV30 and TRBJ1-6; 8 positions match TRBD1. This CDR3 spans 13 amino acids. The germline V gene encodes CDR1 GTSNPN and CDR2 SVGIG (reference sequence). V shed 5 bases, J shed 7 bases, and the junction held 4 bases outside the gene matches. Here the CDR3 reads CAWATGANSPLHF. In DNA form, the CDR3 reads TGTGCCTGGGCGACAGGGGCAAATTCACCCCTCCACTTT.

V is TRBV18 and J is TRBJ2-7; 10 positions match TRBD2. J gave up 2 bases and V 1 base, and 11 bases lay outside the gene matches. This CDR3 has 18 residues. The germline V gene has CDR1 KGHSH and CDR2 LQKENI. The CDR3 region has the DNA TGTGCCAGCTCACCACGGGCTAGCGGGGGATCCACCACCTACGAGCAGTACTTC. Protein sequence: CASSPRASGGSTTYEQYF.

This chain links TRBV5-8 with TRBJ2-2, with 8 bases fitting TRBD1. The V gene end was trimmed by 4 bases and the J gene end by 4 bases; junction bases not matched to a gene: 6. The CDR3 length is 15 residues. The germline gives CDR1 SGHTS, CDR2 YDEGEE. DNA of the CDR3: TGTGCCAGCAGCCTCCAGGGGGCGGTCACCGGGGAGCTGTTTTTT. It yields the protein CASSLQGAVTGELFF.

V usage is TRBV5-1 and J usage is TRBJ1-3; 9 bases fit TRBD1. Germline V gene data show CDR1 as SGHRS and CDR2 as YFSETQ. This CDR3 has 17 amino acids. V lost 0 bases to trimming and J lost 0 bases; unmatched junction nucleotides: 4. The CDR3, as DNA: TGCGCCAGCAGCTTGGAGGGACAGGGTTTCTCTGGAAACACCATATATTTT. This codes for CASSLEGQGFSGNTIYF.

The rearrangement joins TRBV28 to TRBJ1-2; the D gene is possibly TRBD1 (5 bases). V was pared by 2 bases and J by 7 bases, with 11 bases between. The germline CDR1 and CDR2 sequences are MDHEN and SYDVKM. The CDR3 contains 13 residues. CDR3 loop: CASSLKVGPGYTF. The CDR3 DNA reads TGTGCCAGCAGTTTAAAGGTGGGGCCTGGCTACACCTTC.

The chain's CDR3 is CASSLISVEYGYTF. In nucleotides, the CDR3 is TGTGCCAGCAGCTTAATAAGTGTGGAGTATGGCTACACCTTC. This chain uses TRBV7-2 with TRBJ1-2; D unclear. Trimming took 2 bases from V and 5 from J, leaving 12 bases between them. This CDR3 has 14 amino acids. Looked up from germline, CDR1 is SGHTA and CDR2 is FQGNSA.

The chain is built from TRBV7-2 and TRBJ2-7, with D uncertain. The V end was cut by 0 bases, the J end by 6 bases, with 18 bases between. The CDR3 length is 16 residues. Germline CDR1 reads SGHTA; CDR2 reads FQGNSA. The CDR3 is CASSLAGTMGPSEQYF. The CDR3 DNA reads as TGTGCCAGCAGCTTAGCAGGAACGATGGGCCCATCCGAGCAGTACTTC.

The gene calls are TRBV30 and TRBJ1-2; D possibly corresponds to TRBD1 (5 bases). CDR1 GTSNPN and CDR2 SVGIG come from the germline V gene (reference sequence). The V gene lost 2 bases and the J gene lost 0 bases, with 10 bases spanning the gap. This CDR3 contains 14 residues. CDR3 in DNA: TGTGCCTGGAGTCGGACATCAACTAACTATGGCTACACCTTC. It yields the protein CAWSRTSTNYGYTF.

This rearrangement joins TRBV5-5 to TRBJ2-2; 8 bases match TRBD2. In germline, CDR1 is SGHKS, CDR2 YYEKEE (reference sequence). Germline trimming cut 3 bases from V and 8 bases from J; bases unmatched to any gene: 18. The CDR3 loop spans 18 amino acids. The CDR3 region is CASSSHPDRRGGAGELFF. The DNA for the CDR3 is TGTGCCAGCAGCTCGCACCCCGACCGCCGGGGGGGAGCGGGGGAGCTGTTTTTT.